This TCR beta chain was sequenced for a study of CD8 T cells in Susac syndrome. The V and J ends lost 5 bases and 4 bases respectively, with 14 bases between them. Germline V gene sequence: CDR1 MDHEN, CDR2 SYDVKM. The CDR3 loop spans 14 amino acids. Study findings and constraints: The number of individuals included in the study's TCR sequencing and HLA analysis was acknowledged as relatively small.

RNA, at about 0.5 to 1 ug, was reverse transcribed with random hexamers. Amplification of the TCR beta CDR3 was carried out by immunoSEQ multiplex PCR, which spanned a total of 54 Vbeta and 13 Jbeta segments. Via MiXCR, TCRdb re-called the immunoSEQ multiplex PCR reads, giving one row per CDR3 protein. This repertoire shows 150,000 to 200,000 distinct CDR3 sequences, approximately 93% found once; its top ten account for approximately 0.1%. In the case of this clonotype: Its antigen is currently unknown.

CD8+ and CD4+ T cells circulating in blood were sequenced for TCR beta. TEMRA cells were FACS-enriched, and CD8+ and CD4+ T cells were isolated negatively. The sequence came from a human donor in good health. The V call is TRBV28, the J call TRBJ1-1, with D possibly matching TRBD1 (6 bases). Sequenced material: CD4+ T cells from PBMCs. CDR3 protein: CASSPTGPRTEAFF. The CDR3 coding sequence is TGTGCCAGCAGTCCGACAGGACCCCGCACTGAAGCTTTCTTT.